This is a list of T cell receptor beta chains from one sample in a study of T cell repertoires in cytomegalovirus infection. TCRdb re-derived calls from the reads in MiXCR, one entry per CDR3 protein. Of a few hundred thousand distinct CDR3 sequences listed, approximately 14% are singletons. Sequenced input: PBMCs. Receptors were obtained from a human donor in good health (CMV status not recorded). Some clones in this sample may be carry-over from other donors' samples. CDR3s include the opening cysteine and the closing phenylalanine or tryptophan. The order of the fields is D gene, clone size, V gene, J gene, CDR3 DNA, CDR3 protein. D genes are given only for firm matches. Clone size is not always given. Where it is, it says once, few, many or a class for expanded clones.

-	many	TRBV6-1	TRBJ1-6	TGTGCCAGCAGTGAAGCCGCAGGTCCTAGTTGGCCCCTCCACTTT	CASSEAAGPSWPLHF
-	few	TRBV28	TRBJ1-1	TGTGCCAGCAGTTTATGGCAGGAAGAAGCTTTCTTT	CASSLWQEEAFF
-	many	TRBV7-9	TRBJ1-1	TGTGCCAGCAGCCCTGGGCTTTACCGGGAGGGCACTGAAGCTTTCTTT	CASSPGLYREGTEAFF
-	many	TRBV7-2	TRBJ2-2	TGTGCCAGCACCGAATGGTCGGCGAACACCGGGGAGCTGTTTTTT	CASTEWSANTGELFF
-	-	TRBV29-1	TRBJ1-1	TGCAGCGTCGGCACAGGGATGGCTGAAGCTTTCTTT	CSVGTGMAEAFF
-	many	TRBV7-2	TRBJ1-1	TGTGCCAGCAGCTTACGGCACATGAACACTGAAGCTTTCTTT	CASSLRHMNTEAFF
TRBD1	-	TRBV20-1	TRBJ1-2	TGCAGTGCAAGTCAGGGGGCGGGATATGGCTACACCTTC	CSASQGAGYGYTF
-	few	TRBV19	TRBJ2-7	TGTGCCAGTAGTCCGCGGGACTTTCCCTCCTACGAGCAGTACTTC	CASSPRDFPSYEQYF
TRBD1	many	TRBV7-2	TRBJ1-2	TGTGCCAGCAGCCCGTACAGGGGGTACGGCTACACCTTC	CASSPYRGYGYTF
-	few	TRBV5-1	TRBJ1-2	TGCGCCAGCAGCGGCGGGACACTTAACTATGGCTACACCTTC	CASSGGTLNYGYTF
TRBD1	many	TRBV7-8	TRBJ1-5	TGTGCCAGCAGCCTAACCGGGACAGGGATATACATCCCCTCTAAGGAGCCCCAGCATTTT	CASSLTGTGIYIPSKEPQHF
TRBD2	-	TRBV29-1	TRBJ2-1	TGCAGCGTTTCCTTAGCGGGGAGATCCTACAATGAGCAGTTCTTC	CSVSLAGRSYNEQFF
-	-	TRBV28	TRBJ1-1	TGTGCCACCACGGCGGCCTCTCCCCTGGGACTTATGAACACTGAAGCTTTCTTT	CATTAASPLGLMNTEAFF
-	many	TRBV5-1	TRBJ1-5	TGCGCCAGCAGCTTGGACCCAGGGGGCAATCAGCCCCAGCATTTT	CASSLDPGGNQPQHF
-	many	TRBV7-9	TRBJ2-7	TGTGCCAGCAGCCGCGGAGGGGCCCCCTACGAGCAGTACTTC	CASSRGGAPYEQYF
-	-	TRBV23-1	TRBJ1-1	TGCGCCAGCAGTCAATCGAATCTGAACACTGAAGCTTTCTTT	CASSQSNLNTEAFF
-	many	TRBV7-2	TRBJ2-7	TGTGCCAGCAGCAGATCCGGGACGATGTACGAGCAGTACTTC	CASSRSGTMYEQYF
-	few	TRBV6-2/TRBV6-3	TRBJ2-4	TGTGCCAGCAGCCCCATGCTGGCCGGAAACATTCAGTACTTC	CASSPMLAGNIQYF
TRBD2	few	TRBV20-1	TRBJ2-2	TGCAGTGCTAGACTAGCGGGGGGAACCGGGGAGCTGTTTTTT	CSARLAGGTGELFF
-	many	TRBV15	TRBJ2-3	TGTGCCACCAGCACGTCCTCCCGGGTAACGCAGTATTTT	CATSTSSRVTQYF
-	few	TRBV11-2	TRBJ2-3	TGTGCCAGCAGCTACCGGGTGGGGGATCTCCCAGATACGCAGTATTTT	CASSYRVGDLPDTQYF
TRBD1	few	TRBV14	TRBJ1-2	TGTGCCAGCAGCCAAGTCGCGACAGGGGGCCGGGGCTACACCTTC	CASSQVATGGRGYTF
-	-	TRBV19	TRBJ2-2	TGTGCCAGTTGCCAAAACACCGGGGAGCTGTTTTTT	CASCQNTGELFF
TRBD2	many	TRBV10-3	TRBJ2-7	TGTGCCATCAGTGAGACCCCTCCGGGACTAGCGGGGGAGCAGTACTTC	CAISETPPGLAGEQYF
TRBD2	-	TRBV20-1	TRBJ2-3	TGCAGTGCTAGACCTCGGGCTAGCGGGAAAATGAATACGCAGTATTTT	CSARPRASGKMNTQYF
-	many	TRBV18	TRBJ2-7	TGTGCCAGCTCACCGGGTCAGGGGAGCTCCTACGAGCAGTACTTC	CASSPGQGSSYEQYF
-	-	TRBV29-1	TRBJ2-1	TGCAGCGTTGTGACCAGCTCCTACAATGAGCAGTTCTTC	CSVVTSSYNEQFF
-	few	TRBV29-1	TRBJ2-5	TGCAGCGTCCAGGGGTTTGAGACCCAGTACTTC	CSVQGFETQYF
TRBD1	-	TRBV7-4	TRBJ2-7	TGTGCCAGCAGCTTAGGTGGGACAGGGCTGACCTACGAGCAGTACTTC	CASSLGGTGLTYEQYF
TRBD2	-	TRBV29-1	TRBJ2-1	TGCAGCGTCGTGGGGGGTAGCGGGTGGGATGAGCAGTTCTTC	CSVVGGSGWDEQFF
-	-	TRBV20-1	TRBJ1-5	TGCAGTGCTAGTACCGGTCTAAATCAGCCCCAGCATTTT	CSASTGLNQPQHF
TRBD2	many	TRBV7-8	TRBJ2-3	TGTGCCAGCAGCTCAAATAGCGGGGCGGGGACAGATACGCAGTATTTT	CASSSNSGAGTDTQYF